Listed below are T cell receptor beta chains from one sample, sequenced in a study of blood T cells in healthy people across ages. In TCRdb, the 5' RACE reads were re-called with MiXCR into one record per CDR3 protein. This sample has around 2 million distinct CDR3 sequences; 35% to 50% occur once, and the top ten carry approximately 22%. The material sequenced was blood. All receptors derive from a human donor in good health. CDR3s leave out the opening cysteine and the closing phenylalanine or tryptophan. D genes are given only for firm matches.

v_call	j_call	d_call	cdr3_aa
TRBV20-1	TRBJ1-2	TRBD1	SAGPYRGSYGYT
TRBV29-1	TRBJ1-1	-	SVDRGRGGWGTEAF
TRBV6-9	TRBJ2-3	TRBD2	ASSWTSGDGTDTQY
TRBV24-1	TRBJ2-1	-	ATSDSYEQF
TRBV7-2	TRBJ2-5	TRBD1	ASSRRLGTGLRETQY
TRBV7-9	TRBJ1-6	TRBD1	ASQMGQLNSPLH
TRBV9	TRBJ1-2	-	ASSTVTGLSGYT
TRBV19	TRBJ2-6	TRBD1	ASRGRDRVLSGANVLT
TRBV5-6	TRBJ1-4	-	ASSLADGEKLF
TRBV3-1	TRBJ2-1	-	ASSQGLGGAWQF
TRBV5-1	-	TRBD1	ASSLTGQDSYEQY
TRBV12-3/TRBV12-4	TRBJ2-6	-	ASSTTRLGANVLT
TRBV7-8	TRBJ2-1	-	ATSLRQDEQF
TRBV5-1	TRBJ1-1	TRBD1	ASSLVGPRQGLEEAF
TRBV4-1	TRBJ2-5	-	ASSQLSGFSGQETQY
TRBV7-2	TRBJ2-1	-	ASSLVGSGPYNEQF
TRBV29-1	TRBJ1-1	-	SVSSGHTEAF
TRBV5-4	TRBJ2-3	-	ASSPTPARGSEKLY
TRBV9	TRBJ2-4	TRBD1	ASSVGLGTGAGIQY
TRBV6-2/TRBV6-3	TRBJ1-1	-	ASSPLLSEGGSRTSAEAF
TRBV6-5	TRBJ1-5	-	ASRRTRFGNQPQH
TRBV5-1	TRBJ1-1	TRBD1	ASSATGTGNTEAF
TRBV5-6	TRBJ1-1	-	ASHRGNTEAF
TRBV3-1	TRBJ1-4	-	ASSQDRGFSEKLF
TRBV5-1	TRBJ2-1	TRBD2	ASSFLPLQRGGSIGNEQF
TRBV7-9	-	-	ASSFSAAGPETQY
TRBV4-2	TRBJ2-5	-	ASSQNLRGTQY
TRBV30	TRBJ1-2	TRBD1	AWSSDRGYGYT
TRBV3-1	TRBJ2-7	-	ASSQDTGSHYEQY
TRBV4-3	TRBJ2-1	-	ASSQESYGRGGIYNEQF
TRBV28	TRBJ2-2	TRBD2	ASSTTSGGRTGELF
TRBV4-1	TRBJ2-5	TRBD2	ASSQVAGGISNEQY
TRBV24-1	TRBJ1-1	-	ATSDLNRGKNTEAF
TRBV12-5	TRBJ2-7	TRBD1	ASGLVLGQGTYEQY
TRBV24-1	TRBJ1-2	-	ATSDSQFYGYT
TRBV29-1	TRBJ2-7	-	SVGRAYEQY
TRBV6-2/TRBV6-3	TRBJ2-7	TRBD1	ASRPIRDRASYEQY
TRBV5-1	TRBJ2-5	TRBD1	ASSLTGGPVETQY
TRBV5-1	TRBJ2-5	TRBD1	ASSRGGGYGQDEQY
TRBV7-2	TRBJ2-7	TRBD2	ASSIGYGLVGIEQY
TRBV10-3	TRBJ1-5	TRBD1	AIRRTGDSNQPQH
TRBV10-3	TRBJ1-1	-	AITGVADTEAF
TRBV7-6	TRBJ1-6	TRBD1	ASSLEQGFYNSPLH
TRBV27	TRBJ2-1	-	ASSTDYEQF
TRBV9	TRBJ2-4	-	ASSVDASQAKNIQY
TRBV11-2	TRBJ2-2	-	ASSPIVTGELF
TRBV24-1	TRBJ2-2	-	ATRDQNTGELF